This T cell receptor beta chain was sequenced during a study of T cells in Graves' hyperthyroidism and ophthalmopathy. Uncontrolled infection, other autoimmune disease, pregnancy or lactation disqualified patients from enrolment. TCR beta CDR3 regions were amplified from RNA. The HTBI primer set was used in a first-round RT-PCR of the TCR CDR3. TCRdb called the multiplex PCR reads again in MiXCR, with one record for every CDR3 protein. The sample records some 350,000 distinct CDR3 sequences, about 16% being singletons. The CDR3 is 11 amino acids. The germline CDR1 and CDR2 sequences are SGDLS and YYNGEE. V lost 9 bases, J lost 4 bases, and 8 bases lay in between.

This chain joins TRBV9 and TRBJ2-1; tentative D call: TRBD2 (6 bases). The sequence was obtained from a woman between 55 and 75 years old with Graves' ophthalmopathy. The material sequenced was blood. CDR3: CATGTYNEQFF. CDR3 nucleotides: TGTGCCACCGGGACTTACAATGAGCAGTTCTTC.